These 2 T cell receptor beta chains were all obtained from the same sample, sequenced in a study of T cell responses to AZD1222 COVID-19 vaccine. Produced via immunoSEQ multiplex PCR; TCRdb's table is partial and in-frame only. The repertoire includes around 160,000 clones, 75% to 95% of them detected once, and roughly 2.9% sits in the top ten. The starting material was peripheral blood, obtained on day 0 of MenACWY control vaccination. These receptors originate from an adult in good health.

The CDR3 DNA reads as TGTGCCAGTAGCGCAGGGGGCGCAGGAATCACTGAAGCTTTCTTT. Translated, it gives CASSAGGAGITEAFF. The chain couples TRBV19 to TRBJ1-1; 8 bases are a match to TRBD1. The junction had 10 bases not matched to a gene; V was cut back by 6 bases and J by 4 bases. Germline loops: CDR1 LNHDA, CDR2 SQIVND (reference sequence). The CDR3 runs 15 residues.

The chain uses TRBV4-2 and TRBJ2-2; possible D gene TRBD2, 5 bases. The CDR3 is 14 residues long. Germline assignment: CDR1 LGHNA and CDR2 YNFKEQ. The V gene lost 1 base and the J gene lost 8 bases, with 11 bases spanning the gap. In DNA form, the CDR3 reads TGTGCCAGCAGCCAAGGTCGGACGGGAGGGGAGCTGTTTTTT. Encoded protein: CASSQGRTGGELFF.